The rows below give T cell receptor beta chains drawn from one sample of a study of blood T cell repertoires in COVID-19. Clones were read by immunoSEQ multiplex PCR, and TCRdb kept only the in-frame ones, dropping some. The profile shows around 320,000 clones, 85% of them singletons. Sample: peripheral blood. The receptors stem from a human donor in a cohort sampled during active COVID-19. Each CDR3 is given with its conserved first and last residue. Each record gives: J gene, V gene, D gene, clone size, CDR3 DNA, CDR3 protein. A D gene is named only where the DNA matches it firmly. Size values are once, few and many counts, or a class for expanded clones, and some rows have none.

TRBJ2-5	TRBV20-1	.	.	TGCAGTGCGGCGGTATCGGAGACCCAGTACTTC	CSAAVSETQYF
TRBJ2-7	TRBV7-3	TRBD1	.	TGTGCCAGCAGCTCGGACAGGTACGAGCAGTACTTC	CASSSDRYEQYF
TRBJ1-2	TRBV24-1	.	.	TGTGCCACCAGTGATCCCCACGGGGCGTCGGGGGGTGGCTACACCTTC	CATSDPHGASGGGYTF
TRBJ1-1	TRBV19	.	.	TGTGCCAGTAGTATTTCTTGGAGGGGATGGACTGAAGCTTTCTTT	CASSISWRGWTEAFF
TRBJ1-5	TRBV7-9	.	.	TGTGCCAGCAGCTTAGCGAACGGGAGCAATCAGCCCCAGCATTTT	CASSLANGSNQPQHF
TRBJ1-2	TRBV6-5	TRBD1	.	TGTGCCAGCAGCGCCGGACAGGGCTATGGCTACACCTTC	CASSAGQGYGYTF
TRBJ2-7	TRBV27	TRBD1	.	TGTGCCAGCAGTTCAGACGGGACAGGGAAGCCCTACGAGCAGTACTTC	CASSSDGTGKPYEQYF
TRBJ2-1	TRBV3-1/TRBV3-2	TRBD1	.	TGTGCCAGCAGCCAAGAGACAGGGGGCGCTTACAATGAGCAGTTCTTC	CASSQETGGAYNEQFF
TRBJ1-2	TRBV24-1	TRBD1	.	TGTGCCACCAGTGCCCATCCGGGACAGGGGGACTATGGCTACACCTTC	CATSAHPGQGDYGYTF
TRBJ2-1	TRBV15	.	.	TGTGCCACCAGCAGAGTCCTAGGCCAGGGCAGCGACAATGAGCAGTTCTTC	CATSRVLGQGSDNEQFF
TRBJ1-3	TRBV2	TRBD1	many	TGTGCCAGCAGCGCTGCCAGGGGGCAAGGAAACACCATATATTTT	CASSAARGQGNTIYF
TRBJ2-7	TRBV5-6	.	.	TGTGCCAGCAGCCCCGGGTTTGGGGAGCAGTACTTC	CASSPGFGEQYF
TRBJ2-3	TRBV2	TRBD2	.	TGTGCCAGCAGTGAATCCGGGGGGGCCGGTACGCAGTATTTT	CASSESGGAGTQYF
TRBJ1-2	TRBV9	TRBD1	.	TGTGCCAGCAGCCGGGGGACAGTTGGCTACACCTTC	CASSRGTVGYTF
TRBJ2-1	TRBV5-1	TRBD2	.	TGCGCCAGCAAAATAGCGGGGGGCTCTTACAATGAGCAGTTCTTC	CASKIAGGSYNEQFF